A selection of T cell receptor beta chains follows, all from one sample in a study of identical twins' blood T cells. In TCRdb, the 5' RACE reads were re-called with MiXCR into one record per CDR3 protein. The sample lists a few hundred thousand distinct CDR3 sequences, more than 25% occurring once. Sequenced material: PBMCs. The receptors were sampled from a woman aged 18-50 years in good health. Both conserved end residues are part of each CDR3. The D gene is left open where the match is weak. Rows may omit the clone size; those that give it use once, few, many or a size class.

clone size,D gene,V gene,J gene,CDR3 DNA,CDR3 protein
-,TRBD2,TRBV20-1,TRBJ2-3,TGCAGTGCTAGCAAGACTAGCGATACGCAGTATTTT,CSASKTSDTQYF
-,TRBD2,TRBV11-2,TRBJ2-7,TGTGCCAGCAGCTCCCTCGGACTAGCGGGGTACGAGCAGTACTTC,CASSSLGLAGYEQYF
-,-,TRBV20-1,TRBJ2-3,TGCAGCGAGGGATCTCCGGGAACAAGCACAGATACGCAGTATTTT,CSEGSPGTSTDTQYF
-,-,TRBV5-3,TRBJ2-3,TGTGCCAGCAGCCCCGGATCGGGACAAGATACGCAGTATTTT,CASSPGSGQDTQYF
-,-,TRBV10-3,TRBJ2-6,TGTGCCATCAGTGAGTCGGATTCTGGGGCCAACGTCCTGACTTTC,CAISESDSGANVLTF
-,-,TRBV7-9,TRBJ1-1,TGTGCCACTAGCGAAGGGGTGCTGAACACTGAAGCTTTCTTT,CATSEGVLNTEAFF
few,-,TRBV20-1,TRBJ1-4,TGCAGTGCCCTGAAGACAGGTCGGAGAGAAAAACTGTTTTTT,CSALKTGRREKLFF
few,TRBD1,TRBV9,TRBJ1-2,TGTGCCAGCAGCGGGGGGACAGGGCGTTATGGCTACACCTTC,CASSGGTGRYGYTF
few,-,TRBV21-1,TRBJ1-4,TGTGCCAGCGGAACGGGGACAGAGAGTGTAGAAAAACTGTTTTTT,CASGTGTESVEKLFF
-,-,TRBV7-9,TRBJ1-1,TGTGCCAGCAGCGCCCCGGGGCGGTTTGAAGCTTTCTTT,CASSAPGRFEAFF
few,TRBD1,TRBV27,TRBJ1-2,TGTGCCAGCAGTTTAAGGGGACAGGGACAACTCCTTTGGGTTGGCTACACCTTC,CASSLRGQGQLLWVGYTF
once,TRBD2,TRBV5-1,TRBJ2-7,TGCGCCAGCAGCTTGGCAGCGGGGCAACCCTACGAGCAGTACTTC,CASSLAAGQPYEQYF
few,-,TRBV11-2,TRBJ2-7,TGTGCCAGCTCCCTTTTGGGGACCTACGAGCAGTACTTC,CASSLLGTYEQYF
many,-,TRBV29-1,TRBJ2-1,TGCAGCGTTGTATACAATGAGCAGTTCTTC,CSVVYNEQFF
-,-,TRBV4-2,TRBJ2-4,TGTGCCAGCAGCCGGGCCAGGAGTAAAAACATTCAGTACTTC,CASSRARSKNIQYF
few,-,TRBV12-3/TRBV12-4,TRBJ1-5,TGTGCCAGCAGTTTAGGACAGGCAGGAAGCCCTCAGCCCCAGCATTTT,CASSLGQAGSPQPQHF
many,-,TRBV6-5,TRBJ1-5,TGTGCCAGCAGTTACGACAGAAATCAGCCCCAGCATTTT,CASSYDRNQPQHF
-,TRBD1,TRBV2,TRBJ2-2,TGTGCCAGCAGGAACCGGGACAGGTCAAACGGGGAGCTGTTTTTT,CASRNRDRSNGELFF
-,TRBD1,TRBV20-1,TRBJ2-1,TGCAGTGCTACCTCAGGGGGCTATTACAATGGGCAGTTCTTC,CSATSGGYYNGQFF
-,-,TRBV7-8,TRBJ2-7,TGTGCCAGCAGCCTCCCCCAGAACGAGCAGTACTTC,CASSLPQNEQYF
few,TRBD1,TRBV23-1,TRBJ1-4,TGCGCCAGCAGTCTACGGGACAGGGGAAGAGAAAAACTGTTTTTT,CASSLRDRGREKLFF
-,TRBD1,TRBV18,TRBJ2-7,TGTGCCAGCTCACGGGGACAGATTTCCTACGAGCAGTACTTC,CASSRGQISYEQYF
once,-,TRBV2,TRBJ1-1,TGTGCCAGCAGTGATGGGGACACCACTGAAGCTTTCTTT,CASSDGDTTEAFF
-,TRBD1,TRBV4-3,TRBJ1-5,TGCGCCAGCAGCCAGGACAGGGCACGCAATCAGCCCCAGCATTTT,CASSQDRARNQPQHF
few,TRBD2,TRBV2,TRBJ2-2,TGTGCCAGCAGTGACGGGCTAGCGGGAGTCACCGGGGAGCTGTTTTTT,CASSDGLAGVTGELFF
-,TRBD1,TRBV7-8,TRBJ1-5,TGTGCCAGCAGCTTAGCGACAGGGAGCAATCAGCCCCAGCATTTT,CASSLATGSNQPQHF
-,TRBD1,TRBV6-5,TRBJ1-1,TGTGCCACCCAGACAGGGACTGAAGCTTTCTTT,CATQTGTEAFF
few,-,TRBV2,TRBJ1-1,TGTGCCAGCACCCAACACCCCGGTAACTCGAACACTGAAGCTTTCTTT,CASTQHPGNSNTEAFF
-,-,TRBV20-1,TRBJ2-1,TGCAGTGTTGCGGACACTCTATCCTACAATGAGCAGTTCTTC,CSVADTLSYNEQFF
-,-,TRBV20-1,TRBJ1-1,TGCAGATCAGGGCAGCTCGACACTGAAGCTTTCTTT,CRSGQLDTEAFF
few,-,TRBV19,TRBJ2-1,TGTGCCAGTGGACGGCAGGGTCAATACAATGAGCAGTTCTTC,CASGRQGQYNEQFF
few,-,TRBV6-5,TRBJ1-1,TGTGCCAGCAGTCACGGGTTGAACACTGAAGCTTTCTTT,CASSHGLNTEAFF
many,-,TRBV2,TRBJ1-1,TGTGCCAGCAGTGAAGAGGGACGGACTGAAGCTTTCTTT,CASSEEGRTEAFF
-,-,TRBV7-6,TRBJ1-1,TGTGCCAGCAGCTTAGATGGCAGGGCGACTGAAGCTTTCTTT,CASSLDGRATEAFF
few,-,TRBV25-1,TRBJ2-6,TGTGCCACTGAAGGGCTCGGGGCCAACGTCCTGACTTTC,CATEGLGANVLTF
few,TRBD1,TRBV9,TRBJ1-5,TGTGCCAGCAGCGGAGATAAGGGACAGGTCAATCAGCCCCAGCATTTT,CASSGDKGQVNQPQHF
-,-,TRBV5-4,TRBJ2-2,TGTGCCAGCAGCATAGACCGCCGCGGGGAGCTGTTTTTT,CASSIDRRGELFF
-,-,TRBV12-3/TRBV12-4,TRBJ1-5,TGTGCCAGCAGTGGGGGGCCGGGGTTCGGTCAGCCCCAGCATTTT,CASSGGPGFGQPQHF
-,TRBD2,TRBV5-1,TRBJ2-7,TGCGCCAGCAGCTGCGGGAGGCTAGCTTCTACCTACGAGCAGTACTTC,CASSCGRLASTYEQYF
-,-,TRBV7-9,TRBJ2-7,TGTGCCAGCAGCTTCGGCAGAAGCTCCTACGAGCAGTACTTC,CASSFGRSSYEQYF
-,-,TRBV7-9,TRBJ1-1,TGTGCCAGCAGCTTAGGTGACCTGTCGAACACTGAAGCTTTCTTT,CASSLGDLSNTEAFF
few,-,TRBV3-1,TRBJ2-7,TGTGCCAGCAGCCTTCAGGGAAGGAGGTACGAGCAGTACTTC,CASSLQGRRYEQYF
-,-,TRBV5-1,TRBJ2-2,TGCGCCAGCAGCTCACGGTCGGGCGCGGGTCCCGGGGAGCTGTTTTTT,CASSSRSGAGPGELFF